The clone carrying this TCR beta chain appeared once. A much larger clone is a single base away; this may be a read error. The CDR3 runs to 13 residues. The germline V gene has CDR1 SEHNR and CDR2 FQNEAQ (reference sequence). The V and J ends lost 6 bases and 2 bases, in that order; junction bases with no gene match: 4. The sample comes from a study of cytotoxic CD8 clonotypes in ibrutinib-treated CLL. Repertoires were generated with immunoSEQ multiplex PCR, while TCRdb's copy carries only in-frame clones and drops some. The table has 200,000 or so clones, roughly three quarters seen once. The chain combines TRBV7-9 with TRBJ2-7, with TRBD1 matching 7 bases. The specimen comprised PBMCs, sampled after 12 months of ibrutinib treatment. This sequence was found in a human donor with chronic lymphocytic leukemia. CDR3 amino acids: CASSLTGTYEQYF. Written as DNA, the CDR3 is TGTGCCAGCAGTCTGACAGGGACCTACGAGCAGTACTTC.